The sequence of this T cell receptor (beta chain) was determined in a study of blood T cell repertoires in COVID-19. Turning to the study itself: Samples taken during acute and convalescent COVID-19 were collected in the United States, Italy and Spain.

In the authors' methods: Using reference gene primer amplification, nucleated cell counts were estimated. The method was immunoSEQ multiplex PCR; TCRdb's version includes in-frame clones alone and lacks a portion of them. The D gene and trimming were derived from the DNA, and the V and J assignments and clone size from that table. This table has about 300,000 clones, about 89% appearing once. V lost 4 bases to trimming and J lost 7 bases; unmatched junction nucleotides: 10. CDR3 length: 15 amino acids. Germline assignment: CDR1 LGHDT and CDR2 YNNKEL (reference sequence). Those who participated ranged in age from about 18 to 89 years and resided in around 22 US areas. Participant-given clinical history determined each cohort assignment.

The chain couples TRBV3-1 (or the pseudogene TRBV3-2) to TRBJ1-2, with 9 bases identical to TRBD1. Sequencing input: PBMCs or T cells enriched from blood (not recorded which). This receptor was taken from a man aged 60 to 75 who had recovered from COVID-19. The CDR3 nucleotides read TGTGCCAGCAGCCGGATCGGGGGACAGGGATTTGGCTACACCTTC. It encodes CASSRIGGQGFGYTF.